The clone carrying this T cell receptor (beta chain) was counted ten times or more. J gave up 7 bases and V 4 bases, and 4 bases lay outside the gene matches. Germline V gene sequence: CDR1 SGHRS, CDR2 YFSETQ. CDR3 length: 12 residues. TCRdb itself ran the RT-PCR reads through MiXCR, one entry per CDR3 protein. The table records about 680,000 distinct CDR3 sequences, more than 13% of them present only once. Material for sequencing was memory CD4+ T cells from blood. This sequence originates from a female donor in good health, serving as a healthy control. J is TRBJ1-2 and V is TRBV5-1, with 7 bases aligning to TRBD1. CDR3 region: CASSTTGSGYTF. The CDR3 DNA sequence: TGCGCCAGCAGCACGACAGGGTCTGGCTACACCTTC.